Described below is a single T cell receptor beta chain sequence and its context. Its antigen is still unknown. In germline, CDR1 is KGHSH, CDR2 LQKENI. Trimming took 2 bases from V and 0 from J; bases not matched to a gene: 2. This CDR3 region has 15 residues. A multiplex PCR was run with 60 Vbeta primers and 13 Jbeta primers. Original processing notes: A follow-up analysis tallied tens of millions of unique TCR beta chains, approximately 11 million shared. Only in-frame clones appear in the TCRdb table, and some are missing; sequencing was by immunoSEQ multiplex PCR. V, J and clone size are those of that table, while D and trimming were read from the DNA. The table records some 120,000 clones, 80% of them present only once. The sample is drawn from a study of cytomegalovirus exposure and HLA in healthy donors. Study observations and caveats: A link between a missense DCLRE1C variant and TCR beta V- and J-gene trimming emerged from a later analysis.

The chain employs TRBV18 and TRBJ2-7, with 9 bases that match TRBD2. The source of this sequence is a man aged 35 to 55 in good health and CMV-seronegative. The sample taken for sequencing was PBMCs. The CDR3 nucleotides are TGTGCCAGCTCACCAAGACTAGCGGACTCCTACGAGCAGTACTTC. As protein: CASSPRLADSYEQYF.